Listed below are T cell receptor beta chains from one sample, sequenced in a study of OX40 agonist ivuxolimab in advanced cancers. Assay: immunoSEQ multiplex PCR; the TCRdb copy retains only in-frame clones and omits some. This sample carries 70,000 to 90,000 clones, roughly 80% of them seen once, and the ten largest clones take about 7%. The specimen was CD4+ or CD8+ T cells sorted from blood, collected in a trial of the OX40 agonist ivuxolimab. Every receptor here comes from an adult with an advanced solid tumor such as melanoma, head and neck, liver or kidney cancer. Both conserved end residues are part of each CDR3. A D gene is named only where the DNA matches it firmly. A row's size may be missing; if present it is once, few, many or a size class.

J: TRBJ1-1
D: -
size: -
V: TRBV4-2
CDR3: CASSFGTQNTEAFF
DNA: TGTGCCAGCAGCTTTGGGACGCAGAACACTGAAGCTTTCTTT

J: TRBJ2-7
D: TRBD2
size: -
V: TRBV27
CDR3: CASSLLAGRYEQYF
DNA: TGTGCCAGCAGTTTGCTAGCGGGACGTTACGAGCAGTACTTC

J: TRBJ2-5
D: -
size: -
V: TRBV18
CDR3: CASSPQDPAQETQYF
DNA: TGTGCCAGCTCACCACAGGACCCGGCGCAAGAGACCCAGTACTTC

J: TRBJ1-1
D: -
size: -
V: TRBV30
CDR3: CAWTRTVGPEAFF
DNA: TGTGCCTGGACTCGCACAGTTGGCCCTGAAGCTTTCTTT

J: TRBJ1-1
D: -
size: few
V: TRBV5-1
CDR3: CASRKGLNTEAFF
DNA: TGCGCCAGCAGGAAAGGGCTGAACACTGAAGCTTTCTTT

J: TRBJ2-7
D: TRBD2
size: -
V: TRBV6-1
CDR3: CASRLAGGPGEQYF
DNA: TGTGCCAGCAGACTAGCGGGAGGGCCTGGTGAGCAGTACTTC

J: TRBJ1-2
D: -
size: -
V: TRBV7-3
CDR3: CASSLLGGGGYTF
DNA: TGTGCCAGCAGCTTACTGGGGGGAGGCGGCTACACCTTC

J: TRBJ2-5
D: -
size: once
V: TRBV7-9
CDR3: CASSLGLAQYF
DNA: TGTGCCAGCAGCTTAGGGTTGGCCCAGTACTTC

J: TRBJ2-1
D: -
size: -
V: TRBV11-2
CDR3: CASSLALALNEQFF
DNA: TGTGCCAGCAGCTTAGCCCTAGCGTTGAATGAGCAGTTCTTC

J: TRBJ1-2
D: -
size: -
V: TRBV7-2
CDR3: CASSPTRNYGYTF
DNA: TGTGCCAGCAGCCCCACACGCAACTATGGCTACACCTTC

J: TRBJ2-7
D: TRBD1
size: -
V: TRBV5-1
CDR3: CASSFGTGTSEQYF
DNA: TGCGCCAGCAGCTTCGGGACAGGGACAAGCGAGCAGTACTTC

J: TRBJ2-1
D: TRBD1
size: -
V: TRBV5-1
CDR3: CASSEAGTGRDEQFF
DNA: TGCGCCAGCAGCGAGGCCGGGACAGGGCGCGATGAGCAGTTCTTC

J: TRBJ2-7
D: -
size: -
V: TRBV5-7
CDR3: CASSQLTQGVAGSSYEQYF
DNA: TGTGCCAGCAGCCAACTAACACAGGGAGTGGCGGGGAGCTCCTACGAGCAGTACTTC

J: TRBJ1-1
D: TRBD1
size: -
V: TRBV4-1
CDR3: CASSQGGTAFNTEAFF
DNA: TGCGCCAGCAGCCAGGGGGGGACAGCGTTCAACACTGAAGCTTTCTTT

J: TRBJ2-5
D: -
size: once
V: TRBV7-8
CDR3: CASSLPSVETQYF
DNA: TGTGCCAGCAGCTTACCGTCGGTAGAGACCCAGTACTTC

J: TRBJ2-3
D: TRBD2
size: -
V: TRBV7-2
CDR3: CASSTGTSGTPQYF
DNA: TGTGCCAGCAGCACCGGGACTAGCGGGACTCCGCAGTATTTT

J: TRBJ2-2
D: -
size: -
V: TRBV6-1
CDR3: CASSEFLNTGELFF
DNA: TGTGCCAGCAGTGAATTCTTGAACACCGGGGAGCTGTTTTTT

J: TRBJ2-2
D: -
size: -
V: TRBV19
CDR3: CASSIWAGRVDTGELFF
DNA: TGTGCCAGTAGTATATGGGCAGGCCGGGTCGACACCGGGGAGCTGTTTTTT

J: TRBJ1-2
D: TRBD1
size: -
V: TRBV6-5
CDR3: CASSGETGAGYTF
DNA: TGTGCCAGCAGTGGAGAGACAGGGGCTGGCTACACCTTC

J: TRBJ1-5
D: -
size: -
V: TRBV6-1
CDR3: CASSSRLGAGQPQHF
DNA: TGTGCCAGCAGCTCCCGGTTGGGGGCAGGTCAGCCCCAGCATTTT

J: TRBJ1-4
D: -
size: -
V: TRBV25-1
CDR3: CASSEYKGRREKLFF
DNA: TGTGCCAGCAGTGAATATAAGGGGAGGAGGGAAAAACTGTTTTTT

J: TRBJ1-1
D: TRBD1
size: few
V: TRBV20-1
CDR3: CSASDRGRAFF
DNA: TGCAGTGCAAGCGACAGGGGACGAGCTTTCTTT

J: TRBJ1-4
D: -
size: -
V: TRBV5-1
CDR3: CASSGSLTARKLFF
DNA: TGCGCCAGCAGCGGTTCCCTGACAGCTAGGAAACTGTTTTTT

J: TRBJ1-5
D: -
size: -
V: TRBV30
CDR3: CAWSVDRNQPQHF
DNA: TGTGCCTGGAGTGTGGACAGAAATCAGCCCCAGCATTTT

J: TRBJ1-2
D: -
size: -
V: TRBV7-2
CDR3: CASSPTRQRYGYTF
DNA: TGTGCCAGCAGTCCCACACGGCAGAGGTATGGCTACACCTTC

J: TRBJ2-7
D: TRBD2
size: -
V: TRBV2
CDR3: CASEAGGPREQYF
DNA: TGTGCCAGCGAAGCGGGAGGGCCTCGGGAGCAGTACTTC

J: TRBJ2-1
D: -
size: -
V: TRBV2
CDR3: CASTGGTDYNEQFF
DNA: TGTGCCAGCACAGGGGGGACCGATTACAATGAGCAGTTCTTC

J: TRBJ2-2
D: -
size: once
V: TRBV28
CDR3: CASGSWNTGELFF
DNA: TGTGCCAGCGGGAGCTGGAACACCGGGGAGCTGTTTTTT

J: TRBJ1-1
D: -
size: -
V: TRBV7-9
CDR3: CASSVGKGGSWTEAFF
DNA: TGTGCCAGCAGCGTAGGAAAGGGGGGGAGTTGGACTGAAGCTTTCTTT

J: TRBJ1-2
D: -
size: -
V: TRBV19
CDR3: CASSIDRDNNYGYTF
DNA: TGTGCCAGTAGTATAGATCGGGACAACAACTATGGCTACACCTTC

J: TRBJ1-2
D: -
size: -
V: TRBV6-1
CDR3: CASTLLPRMYGYTF
DNA: TGTGCCAGCACCCTTCTACCGCGGATGTATGGCTACACCTTC

J: TRBJ2-2
D: -
size: -
V: TRBV6-5
CDR3: CASLSVAGTGELFF
DNA: TGTGCCAGCTTATCAGTGGCGGGGACCGGGGAGCTGTTTTTT

J: TRBJ2-1
D: -
size: -
V: TRBV2
CDR3: CASSGRPDNEQFF
DNA: TGTGCCAGCAGTGGCAGACCCGACAATGAGCAGTTCTTC

J: TRBJ2-7
D: -
size: -
V: TRBV2
CDR3: CASSEAGKGVYEQYF
DNA: TGTGCCAGCAGTGAAGCGGGGAAGGGGGTCTACGAGCAGTACTTC

J: TRBJ1-1
D: -
size: -
V: TRBV30
CDR3: CAWSLVLGRTEAFF
DNA: TGTGCCTGGAGTCTGGTTCTAGGTAGGACTGAAGCTTTCTTT

J: TRBJ2-1
D: -
size: -
V: TRBV25-1
CDR3: CASSEWEGGGAIEQFF
DNA: TGTGCCAGCAGTGAATGGGAAGGCGGGGGCGCGATTGAGCAGTTCTTC

J: TRBJ1-2
D: -
size: -
V: TRBV12-2
CDR3: CASRGAFGGYIF
DNA: TGTGCAAGTCGAGGGGCCTTCGGAGGCTACATCTTC

J: TRBJ2-1
D: -
size: -
V: TRBV20-1
CDR3: CSARSNNEQFF
DNA: TGCAGTGCTAGATCTAACAATGAGCAGTTCTTC

J: TRBJ2-1
D: -
size: -
V: TRBV9
CDR3: CASSVGILYNEQFF
DNA: TGTGCCAGCAGCGTGGGGATCCTCTACAATGAGCAGTTCTTC

J: TRBJ2-4
D: -
size: -
V: TRBV7-2
CDR3: CASSFSGLAKNIQYF
DNA: TGTGCCAGCAGCTTCTCGGGGCTAGCCAAAAACATTCAGTACTTC